This T cell receptor (beta chain) was documented in a study of T-cell reconstitution after alpha-beta-depleted transplantation in children. Whole-study findings and limits: After one year, T-cell counts and TCRbeta diversity mostly came from new T cells. Some patients' high day-60 TCRbeta diversity was traced to surviving recipient T cells and thymic progenitors. Approximately two months post-transplant, alpha-beta T cells reportedly originated from several hundred expanded graft clones.

Construction of the TCRbeta library involved unique molecular identifiers. TCRdb re-analysed the PCR reads in MiXCR, keeping a single row per CDR3 protein. The repertoire has roughly 200,000 distinct CDR3 sequences, approximately 8.4% of them found once; the top ten carry 35%. This CDR3 region has 16 residues. In germline, CDR1 is SGHRS, CDR2 YFSETQ. The J segment lost 4 bases and the V segment lost 6 bases, leaving 7 bases of the junction unmatched. A remark on this clonotype: Its antigen is undetermined.

The clonotype comes from a male patient between 2 and 10 years old who had a stem cell transplant for acute myeloid leukemia, so the T cells may come from the graft donor. The sequencing here drew on PBMCs, mostly from graft donor cells, taken 360 days after TCRalphabeta/CD19-depleted stem cell transplant. The chain couples TRBV5-1 to TRBJ2-1, with TRBD2 identical over 13 bases. The CDR3 region has the DNA TGCGCCAGCACCCTTGGGACTAGCGGGGTGTACAATGAGCAGTTCTTC. Translated, it gives CASTLGTSGVYNEQFF.